This T cell receptor (beta chain) is from a study of blood T cells in healthy people across ages. Study results and caveats: Calculation of diversity from one million T cells yielded estimates considered to be underestimates.

Trimming removed 5 bases from V and 4 bases from J; junction bases left unmatched: 14. Germline V gene data show CDR1 as MNHEY and CDR2 as SVGAGI. The CDR3 extends over 19 amino acids. The donors, healthy Caucasians from Russia, were aged 6 to 90. A sample-barcoded 5' primer and a J-beta primer mix were used in a second PCR of roughly 7 to 12 cycles. TCRdb independently ran MiXCR on the 5' RACE reads; one entry per CDR3 protein. The table records about a million distinct CDR3 sequences, around 48% of them present only once. This clonotype was picked up a small number of times. What it binds is not known.

The TCR sequence derives from a man aged 30 to 45 in good health. Sequencing input: blood. The rearrangement joins TRBV6-5 to TRBJ1-4; 12 bases map to TRBD1. The CDR3 protein is CASSLLVPGQGAVNEKLFF. The CDR3 DNA follows: TGTGCCAGCAGTCTCCTCGTCCCGGGACAGGGGGCAGTTAATGAAAAACTGTTTTTT.